This T cell receptor (beta chain) was retrieved from a study of cytomegalovirus exposure and HLA in healthy donors. Clones were read by immunoSEQ multiplex PCR, and TCRdb kept only the in-frame ones, dropping some. This table holds approximately 120,000 clones, 90% to 95% found once. The sample holds one count of this clone. Its cognate antigen is unknown. Study-level points and caveats: The classifier was said to identify cytomegalovirus status with high specificity and sensitivity.

There are 17 residues in the CDR3. With 7 bases clipped from V and 2 bases from J, the junction kept 15 bases outside the gene matches. The sequenced sample was PBMCs. The origin of this receptor is a woman in her late teens or twenties in good health and CMV-seronegative. The V call is TRBV5-3, the J call TRBJ1-5; 7 positions match TRBD1. TRBV5-3 is an ORF for which the function is uncertain. CDR3 DNA: TGTGCCAGAGGTGGGACAGACTTCCCCTATGGCAATCAGCCCCAGCATTTT. Residues: CARGGTDFPYGNQPQHF.